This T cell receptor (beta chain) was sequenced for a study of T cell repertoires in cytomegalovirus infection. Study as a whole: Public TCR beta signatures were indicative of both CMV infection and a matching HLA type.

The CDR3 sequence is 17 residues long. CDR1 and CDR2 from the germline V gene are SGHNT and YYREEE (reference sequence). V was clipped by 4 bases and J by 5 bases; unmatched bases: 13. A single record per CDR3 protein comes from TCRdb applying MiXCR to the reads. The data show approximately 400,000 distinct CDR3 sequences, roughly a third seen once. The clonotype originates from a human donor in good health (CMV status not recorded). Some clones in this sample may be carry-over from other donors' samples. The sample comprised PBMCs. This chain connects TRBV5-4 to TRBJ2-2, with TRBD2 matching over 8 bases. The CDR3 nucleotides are TGTGCCAGCAGCCCCCGGGGGGGGGCCGGGGTAACCGGGGAGCTGTTTTTT. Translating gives CASSPRGGAGVTGELFF.